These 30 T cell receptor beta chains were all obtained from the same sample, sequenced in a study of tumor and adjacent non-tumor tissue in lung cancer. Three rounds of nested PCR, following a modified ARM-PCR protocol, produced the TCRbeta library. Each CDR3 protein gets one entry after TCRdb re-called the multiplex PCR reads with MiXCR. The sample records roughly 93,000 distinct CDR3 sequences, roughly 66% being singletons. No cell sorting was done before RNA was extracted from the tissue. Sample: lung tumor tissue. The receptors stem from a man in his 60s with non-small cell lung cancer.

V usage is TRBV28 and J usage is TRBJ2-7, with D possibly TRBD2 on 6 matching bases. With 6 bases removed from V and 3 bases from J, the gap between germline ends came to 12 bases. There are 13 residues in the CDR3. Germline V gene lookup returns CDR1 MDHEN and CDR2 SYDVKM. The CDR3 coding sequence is TGTGCCAGCAGCGATAACGGGAGCTACGAGCAGTACTTC. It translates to CASSDNGSYEQYF.

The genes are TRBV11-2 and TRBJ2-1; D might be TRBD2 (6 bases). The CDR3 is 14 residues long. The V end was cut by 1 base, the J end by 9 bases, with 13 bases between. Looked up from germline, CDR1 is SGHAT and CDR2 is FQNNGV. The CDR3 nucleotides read TGTGCCAGCAGCTTAGGGAGGGGTATTAGTGAGCAGTTCTTC. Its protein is CASSLGRGISEQFF.

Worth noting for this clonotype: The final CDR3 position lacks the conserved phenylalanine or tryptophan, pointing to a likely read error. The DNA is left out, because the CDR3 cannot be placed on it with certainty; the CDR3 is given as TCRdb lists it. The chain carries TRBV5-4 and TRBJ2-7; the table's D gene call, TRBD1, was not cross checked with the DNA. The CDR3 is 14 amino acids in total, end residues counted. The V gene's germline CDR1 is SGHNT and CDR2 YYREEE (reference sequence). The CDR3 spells CASSRMGEPYEQHS.

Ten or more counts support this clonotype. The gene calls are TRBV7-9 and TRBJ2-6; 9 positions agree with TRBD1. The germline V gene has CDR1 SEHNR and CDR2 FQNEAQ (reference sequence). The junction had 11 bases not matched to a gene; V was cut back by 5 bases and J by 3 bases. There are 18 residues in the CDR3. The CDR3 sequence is CASSPGGQGTIGANVLTF. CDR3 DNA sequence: TGTGCCAGCAGCCCGGGCGGACAGGGGACTATTGGGGCCAACGTCCTGACTTTC.

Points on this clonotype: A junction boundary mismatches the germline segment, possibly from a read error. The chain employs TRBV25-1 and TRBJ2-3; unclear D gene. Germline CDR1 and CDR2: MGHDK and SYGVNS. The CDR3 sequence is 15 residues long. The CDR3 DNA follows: TGTGCCAGCAGTTCAGCTGTGAGCGTTGCAGATACACAGTATTTT. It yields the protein CASSSAVSVADTQYF. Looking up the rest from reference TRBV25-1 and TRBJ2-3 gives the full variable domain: EADIYQTPRYLVIGTGKKITLECSQTMGHDKMYWYQQDPGMELHLIHYSYGVNSTEKGDLSSESTVSRIRTEHFPLTLESARPSHTSQYLCASSSAVSVADTQYFGPGTRLTVL.

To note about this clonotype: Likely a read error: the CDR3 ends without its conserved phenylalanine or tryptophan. CDR3 loop: CASSDDGMSTEAFL. As DNA, the CDR3 is TGCGCCAGCAGTGATGACGGCATGAGCACTGAAGCTTTCCTT. The chain employs TRBV10-2 and TRBJ1-1; D gene uncertain. This CDR3 contains 14 residues. The V gene lost 3 bases and the J gene lost 4 bases, with 12 bases spanning the gap. The germline V gene has CDR1 WSHSY and CDR2 SAAADI.

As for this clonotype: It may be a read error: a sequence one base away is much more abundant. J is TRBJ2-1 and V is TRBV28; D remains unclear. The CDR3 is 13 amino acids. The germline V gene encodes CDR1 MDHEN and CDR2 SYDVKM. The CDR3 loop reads CASSLPNSRDWLF. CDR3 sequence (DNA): TGTGCCAGCAGTCTTCCCAACTCTAGGGATTGGCTCTTC.

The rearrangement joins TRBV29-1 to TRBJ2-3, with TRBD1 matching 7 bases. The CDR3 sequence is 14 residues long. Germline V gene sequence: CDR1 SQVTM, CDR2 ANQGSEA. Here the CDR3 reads CDVEQGWGTDTQYF. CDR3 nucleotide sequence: TGCGACGTGGAACAGGGGTGGGGAACAGATACGCAGTATTTT.

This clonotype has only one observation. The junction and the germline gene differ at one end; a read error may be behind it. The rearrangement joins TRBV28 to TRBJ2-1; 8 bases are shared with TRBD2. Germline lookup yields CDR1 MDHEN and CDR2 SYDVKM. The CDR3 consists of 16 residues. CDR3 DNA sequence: TGTGGCAGCACCTCCGCCGGGAGGGCCTTCAACAATGAACAGTTCTTC. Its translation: CGSTSAGRAFNNEQFF.

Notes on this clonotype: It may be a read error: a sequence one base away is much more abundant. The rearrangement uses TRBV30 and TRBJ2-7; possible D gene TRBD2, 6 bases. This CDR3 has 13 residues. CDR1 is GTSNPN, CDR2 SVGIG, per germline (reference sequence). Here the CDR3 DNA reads TGTGCCTGGTCCAGCGGGCAAACCTACGATCAGTACTTC. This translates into CAWSSGQTYDQYF.

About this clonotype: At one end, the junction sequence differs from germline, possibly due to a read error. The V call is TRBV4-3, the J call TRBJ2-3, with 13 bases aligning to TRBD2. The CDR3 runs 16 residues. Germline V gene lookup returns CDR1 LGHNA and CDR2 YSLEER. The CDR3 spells CASSQDRLAGGDTQYF. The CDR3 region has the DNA TGTGCCAGCAGCCAAGATAGACTAGCGGGAGGAGATACGCAGTATTTT.

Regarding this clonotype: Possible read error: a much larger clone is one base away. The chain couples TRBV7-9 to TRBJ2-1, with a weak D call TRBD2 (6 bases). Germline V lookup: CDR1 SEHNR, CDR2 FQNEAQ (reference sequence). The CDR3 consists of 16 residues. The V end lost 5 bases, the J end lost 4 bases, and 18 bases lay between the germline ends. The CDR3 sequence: CASSPPGVAEYNEQFF. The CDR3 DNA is TGTGCCAGCAGCCCCCCGGGGGTAGCGGAGTACAATGAGCAGTTCTTC.

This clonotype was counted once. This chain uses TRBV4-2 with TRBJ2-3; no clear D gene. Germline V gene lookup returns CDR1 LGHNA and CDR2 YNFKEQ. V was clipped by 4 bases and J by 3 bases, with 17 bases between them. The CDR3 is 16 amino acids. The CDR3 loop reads CASSRDIRVSTDTQYF. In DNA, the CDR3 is TGTGCCAGCAGCCGAGATATTCGGGTCAGTACAGATACGCAGTATTTT.

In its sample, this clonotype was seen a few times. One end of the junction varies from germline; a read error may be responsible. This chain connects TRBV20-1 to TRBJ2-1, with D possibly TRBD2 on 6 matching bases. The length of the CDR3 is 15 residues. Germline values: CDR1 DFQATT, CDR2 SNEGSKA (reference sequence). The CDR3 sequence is CSAEAGYRSCNEQFF. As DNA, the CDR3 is TGCAGTGCTGAGGCGGGGTACCGCTCCTGCAATGAGCAGTTCTTC.

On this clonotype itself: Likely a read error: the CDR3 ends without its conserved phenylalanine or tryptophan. CDR3 sequence reads: CSAAREYDEQYC. CDR3 sequence (DNA): TGCAGTGCTGCCCGGGAGTACGACGAGCAGTACTGC. The chain links TRBV20-1 to TRBJ2-7; the D gene is possibly TRBD2 (6 bases). CDR1 and CDR2 (germline): DFQATT, SNEGSKA (reference sequence). There are 12 residues in the CDR3. V lost 5 bases to trimming and J lost 5 bases, with 13 bases between them.

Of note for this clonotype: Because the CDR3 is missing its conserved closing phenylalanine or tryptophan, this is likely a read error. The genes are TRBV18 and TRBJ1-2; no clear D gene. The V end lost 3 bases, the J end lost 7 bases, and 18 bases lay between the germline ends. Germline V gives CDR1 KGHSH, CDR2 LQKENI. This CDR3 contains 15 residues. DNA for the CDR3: TGTGCCAGCTCACCTGGTCAGTCAGTTTCGGGTGGCTACACCATC. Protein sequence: CASSPGQSVSGGYTI.

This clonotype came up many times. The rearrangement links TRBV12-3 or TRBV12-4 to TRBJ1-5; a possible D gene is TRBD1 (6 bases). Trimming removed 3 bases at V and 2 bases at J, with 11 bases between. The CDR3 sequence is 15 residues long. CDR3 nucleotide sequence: TGTGCCAGCAGTTTGGCCAGGGGACGCAATCAGCCCCAGCATTTT. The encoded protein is CASSLARGRNQPQHF.

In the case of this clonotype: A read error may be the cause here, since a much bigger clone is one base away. CDR3 loop: CANSQTTPAFGADNSPLHF. The CDR3 DNA follows: TGTGCCAACAGCCAAACAACCCCCGCCTTCGGGGCGGATAATTCACCCCTCCACTTT. V is TRBV5-5 and J is TRBJ1-6, with a tentative D call TRBD1 (5 bases). CDR1 and CDR2 (germline): SGHKS, YYEKEE (reference sequence). The CDR3 runs to 19 residues.

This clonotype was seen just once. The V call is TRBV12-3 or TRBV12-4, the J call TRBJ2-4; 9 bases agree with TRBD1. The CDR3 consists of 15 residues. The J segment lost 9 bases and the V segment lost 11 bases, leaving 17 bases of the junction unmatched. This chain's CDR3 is CADSPLRTGEGIQYF. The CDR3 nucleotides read TGTGCCGACAGTCCACTCAGGACAGGGGAAGGCATTCAGTACTTC.

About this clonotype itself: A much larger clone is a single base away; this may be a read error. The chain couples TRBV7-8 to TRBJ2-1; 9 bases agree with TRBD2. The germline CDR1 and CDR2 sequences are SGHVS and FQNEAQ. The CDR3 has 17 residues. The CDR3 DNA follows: TGTGCCAGCACCTTAGGCTTCAGCGGGAGGTCCGCCAATGAGCAGTTCTTC. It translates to CASTLGFSGRSANEQFF. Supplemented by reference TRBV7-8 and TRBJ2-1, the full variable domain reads GAGVSQSPRYKVAKRGQDVALRCDPISGHVSLFWYQQALGQGPEFLTYFQNEAQLDKSGLPSDRFFAERPEGSVSTLKIQRTQQEDSAVYLCASTLGFSGRSANEQFFGPGTRLTVL.

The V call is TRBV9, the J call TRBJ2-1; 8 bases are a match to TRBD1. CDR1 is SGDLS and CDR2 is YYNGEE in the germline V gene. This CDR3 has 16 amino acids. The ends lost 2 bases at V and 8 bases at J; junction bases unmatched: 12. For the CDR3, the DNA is TGTGCCAGCAGCGTCCCATCCGGGACAGGTTACGATGAGCAGTTCTTC. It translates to CASSVPSGTGYDEQFF.

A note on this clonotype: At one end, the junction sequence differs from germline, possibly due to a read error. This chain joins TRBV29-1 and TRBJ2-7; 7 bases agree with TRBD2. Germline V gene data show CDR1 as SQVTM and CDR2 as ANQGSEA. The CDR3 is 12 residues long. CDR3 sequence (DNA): TGCAGAGCGGGACGCCTTAGGGACGAGCAGCACTTC. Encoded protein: CRAGRLRDEQHF.

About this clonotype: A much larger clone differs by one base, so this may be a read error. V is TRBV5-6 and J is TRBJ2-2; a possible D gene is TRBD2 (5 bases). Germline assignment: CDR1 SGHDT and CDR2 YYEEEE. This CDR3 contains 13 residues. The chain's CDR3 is CASRRLDAGEQFF. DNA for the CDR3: TGTGCCAGCAGACGTCTCGACGCCGGGGAGCAGTTTTTT.

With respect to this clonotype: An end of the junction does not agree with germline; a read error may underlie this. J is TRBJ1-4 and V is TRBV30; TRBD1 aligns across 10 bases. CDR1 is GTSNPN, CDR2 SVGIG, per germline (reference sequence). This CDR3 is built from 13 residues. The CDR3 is CVWSGDRGEKLFF. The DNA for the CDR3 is TGTGTCTGGAGTGGGGACAGGGGTGAAAAACTGTTTTTT.

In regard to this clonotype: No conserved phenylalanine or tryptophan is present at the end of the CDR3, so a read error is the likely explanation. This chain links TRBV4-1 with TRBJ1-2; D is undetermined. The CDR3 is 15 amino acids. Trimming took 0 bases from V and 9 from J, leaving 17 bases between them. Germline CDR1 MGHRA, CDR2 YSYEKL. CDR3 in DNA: TGCGCCAGCAGCCAAGAGTATCCCTCCCGGGCCTGCTACACCATC. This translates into CASSQEYPSRACYTI.

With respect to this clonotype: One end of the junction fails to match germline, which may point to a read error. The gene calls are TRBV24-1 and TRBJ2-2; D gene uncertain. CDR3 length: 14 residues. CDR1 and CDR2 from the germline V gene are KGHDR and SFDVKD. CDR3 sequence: CATNDQIVTGELFF. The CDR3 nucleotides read TGTGCTACCAATGACCAGATAGTGACCGGGGAGCTGTTTTTT.

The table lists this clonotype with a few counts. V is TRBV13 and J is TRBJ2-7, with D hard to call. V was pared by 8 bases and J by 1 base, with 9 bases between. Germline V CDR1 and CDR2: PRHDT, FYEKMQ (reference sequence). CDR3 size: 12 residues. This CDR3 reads CASRRESYEQYF. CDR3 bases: TGTGCCAGCCGCCGCGAATCCTACGAGCAGTACTTC.

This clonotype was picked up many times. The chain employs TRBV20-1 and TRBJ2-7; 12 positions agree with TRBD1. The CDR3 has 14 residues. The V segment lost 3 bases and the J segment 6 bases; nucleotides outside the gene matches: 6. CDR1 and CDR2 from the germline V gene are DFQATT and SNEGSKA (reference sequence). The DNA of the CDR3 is TGCAGTGCTAGTTTCGGGACAGGGGGCCTCGAGCAGTACTTC. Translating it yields CSASFGTGGLEQYF.

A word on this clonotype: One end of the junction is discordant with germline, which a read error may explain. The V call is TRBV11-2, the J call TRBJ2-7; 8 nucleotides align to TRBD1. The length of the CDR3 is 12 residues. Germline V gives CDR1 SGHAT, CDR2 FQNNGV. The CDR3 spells CDRRTGTYEKYF. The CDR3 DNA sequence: TGTGACAGACGGACAGGGACCTACGAGAAGTACTTC.

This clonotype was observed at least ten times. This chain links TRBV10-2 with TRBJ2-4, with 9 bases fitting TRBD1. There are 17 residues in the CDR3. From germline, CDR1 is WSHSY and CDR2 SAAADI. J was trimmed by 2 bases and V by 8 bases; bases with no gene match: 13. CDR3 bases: TGCGCCAGCCAGTTTCTCCTTGACAGGGGGACCAAAAACATTCAGTACTTC. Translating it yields CASQFLLDRGTKNIQYF.